These 2 T cell receptor beta chains share one sample of origin, sequenced in a study of blood T cell repertoires in COVID-19. Produced via immunoSEQ multiplex PCR; TCRdb's table is partial and in-frame only. The sample has under 200,000 clones; roughly 85% are singletons. Sequences were obtained from PBMCs or T cells enriched from blood (not recorded which). The source is a woman in her sixties or seventies in a cohort exposed to, infected with or recovered from COVID-19 (not recorded which).

The V gene is TRBV5-1, the J gene TRBJ2-1; 8 bases fit TRBD1. The germline V gene encodes CDR1 SGHRS and CDR2 YFSETQ. V was pared by 3 bases and J by 4 bases, with 6 bases of the junction left unmatched. The CDR3 consists of 15 residues. CDR3 DNA: TGCGCCAGCAGCTCGGGGACAGGCTTATACAATGAGCAGTTCTTC. Protein: CASSSGTGLYNEQFF.

The rearrangement uses TRBV24-1 and TRBJ2-5; the match to TRBD1 covers 8 bases. V dropped 4 bases and J dropped 5; count of bases not matched to a gene: 8. The germline V gene encodes CDR1 KGHDR and CDR2 SFDVKD. The CDR3 covers 15 residues. This CDR3 reads CATSDRDRPGETQYF. CDR3 sequence (DNA): TGTGCCACCAGTGACCGGGACAGGCCCGGGGAGACCCAGTACTTC.